A single sample gave rise to the 18 T cell receptor beta chains below, sequenced in a study of graft-versus-host responses after intestinal transplantation. Here immunoSEQ multiplex PCR was the method, and the copy in TCRdb shows in-frame clones only, minus some. This table has about 21,000 clones, around 54% appearing once. The starting material was alloreactive CD4+ T cells from a mixed lymphocyte reaction culture, obtained before intestinal transplant. Described subset: CFSE-low proliferating T cells sorted from approximately six-day pre-transplant mixed lymphocyte reaction (GvH or HvG direction). The receptors stem from a human patient who received an intestinal transplant.

The CDR3 DNA reads as TGTGCCAGCAGCTTCCCTACTAGCGGCAATGAGCAGTTCTTC. Encoded protein: CASSFPTSGNEQFF. The chain joins TRBV5-4 to TRBJ2-1; 8 positions match TRBD2. V lost 2 bases to trimming and J lost 6 bases; unmatched junction nucleotides: 4. Germline lookup yields CDR1 SGHNT and CDR2 YYREEE (reference sequence). This CDR3 has 14 amino acids.

CDR3 protein: CAISERQGGRGTEAFF. The CDR3 DNA reads as TGTGCCATCAGTGAGAGACAGGGGGGACGGGGCACTGAAGCTTTCTTT. The V call is TRBV10-3, the J call TRBJ1-1; the match to TRBD1 covers 9 bases. Germline V gives CDR1 ENHRY, CDR2 SYGVKD. Germline trimming cut 2 bases from V and 4 bases from J; bases unmatched to any gene: 8. The CDR3 spans 16 residues.

The chain has TRBV29-1 and TRBJ2-7, with 12 positions matching TRBD2. The CDR3 length is 14 residues. The trim removed 6 bases at V and 2 bases at J, leaving 5 bases unmatched. Germline V CDR1 and CDR2: SQVTM, ANQGSEA. The CDR3 DNA reads as TGCAGCGTGGCACTAGCGGGAGGCACCTACGAGCAGTACTTC. It codes for CSVALAGGTYEQYF.

The sample holds a few counts of this clone. The chain is built from TRBV6-5 and TRBJ2-1, with 8 bases lining up with TRBD1. The CDR3 is 15 residues long. V gave up 5 bases and J gave up 3 bases; unmatched junction bases: 6. CDR1 is MNHEY, CDR2 SVGAGI, per germline. CDR3 coding DNA: TGTGCCAGCAGTCAGACAGGGGCACTCTACAATGAGCAGTTCTTC. This translates into CASSQTGALYNEQFF.

This clone was detected only a few times. The chain has TRBV5-1 and TRBJ1-1; the D is unclear. Looked up from germline, CDR1 is SGHRS and CDR2 is YFSETQ. Trimming removed 0 bases at V and 0 bases at J, with 9 bases between. The CDR3 runs 15 residues. The CDR3 is CASSLDTLMNTEAFF. The CDR3 DNA is TGCGCCAGCAGCTTGGATACTTTAATGAACACTGAAGCTTTCTTT.

This clone was recorded a few times. The genes are TRBV14 and TRBJ2-3, with 9 bases aligning to TRBD2. Germline V gene lookup returns CDR1 SGHDN and CDR2 FVKESK. Germline trimming cut 4 bases from V and 6 bases from J; bases unmatched to any gene: 5. The CDR3 is 14 residues long. DNA of the CDR3: TGTGCCAGCAGCCTAGCGGGAGCCCCCGATACGCAGTATTTT. This encodes CASSLAGAPDTQYF.

The V gene is TRBV15, the J gene TRBJ1-5; 9 nucleotides align to TRBD1. The junction had 4 bases not matched to a gene; V was cut back by 0 bases and J by 7 bases. Germline CDR1 and CDR2: LNHNV and YYDKDF (reference sequence). This CDR3 region has 15 residues. CDR3 coding DNA: TGTGCCACCAGCAGAGATAGGGGACAGGGCCAGCCCCAGCATTTT. Translated: CATSRDRGQGQPQHF.

This clone was counted a few times. The J gene is TRBJ2-3, the V gene TRBV29-1, with D tentatively TRBD2 (5 bases). The CDR3 loop spans 12 amino acids. V was pared by 4 bases and J by 4 bases, with 9 bases between. Per the germline V gene, CDR1 is SQVTM and CDR2 is ANQGSEA. This CDR3 reads CSVALGADTQYF. The CDR3 DNA is TGCAGCGTTGCCCTCGGGGCAGATACGCAGTATTTT.

There are a few counts of this clone. This chain joins TRBV19 and TRBJ2-5; 10 bases line up with TRBD2. With 5 bases clipped from V and 5 bases from J, the junction kept 8 bases outside the gene matches. The length of the CDR3 is 15 residues. Germline V CDR1 and CDR2: LNHDA, SQIVND (reference sequence). The CDR3 is CASSWLAGAGETQYF. In DNA, the CDR3 is TGTGCCAGTAGTTGGCTAGCGGGAGCAGGCGAGACCCAGTACTTC.

J is TRBJ2-7 and V is TRBV2; 8 bases are shared with TRBD1. From germline, CDR1 is SNHLY and CDR2 FYNNEI. The CDR3 has 14 residues. After removal of 6 bases from V and 3 bases from J, the junction contained 7 bases not matched to a gene. The CDR3 protein is CASRGSGQGYEQYF. The DNA for the CDR3 is TGTGCCAGCAGAGGTTCTGGACAGGGCTACGAGCAGTACTTC.

The chain carries TRBV11-1 and TRBJ1-1; TRBD1 matches 7 bases. V gave up 5 bases and J gave up 1 base; unmatched junction bases: 7. The CDR3 totals 15 residues. Germline CDR1 SGHAT, CDR2 FQDESV (reference sequence). CDR3 in amino acids: CASSHLQGSNTEAFF. CDR3 DNA sequence: TGTGCCAGCAGCCACCTACAGGGGTCGAACACTGAAGCTTTCTTT. The variable domain in full, with the rest retrieved from reference TRBV11-1 and TRBJ1-1, is EAEVAQSPRYKITEKSQAVAFWCDPISGHATLYWYRQILGQGPELLVQFQDESVVDDSQLPKDRFSAERLKGVDSTLKIQPAELGDSAMYLCASSHLQGSNTEAFFGQGTRLTVV.

This clone is classed as medium-sized. The genes are TRBV5-1 and TRBJ1-1; 8 bases match TRBD1. The length of the CDR3 is 14 residues. Looked up from germline, CDR1 is SGHRS and CDR2 is YFSETQ. The trim removed 0 bases at V and 3 bases at J, leaving 1 base unmatched. For the CDR3, the DNA is TGCGCCAGCAGCTTGGCGACAGGGGACACTGAAGCTTTCTTT. Translating gives CASSLATGDTEAFF. Supplemented by reference TRBV5-1 and TRBJ1-1, the full variable domain reads KAGVTQTPRYLIKTRGQQVTLSCSPISGHRSVSWYQQTPGQGLQFLFEYFSETQRNKGNFPGRFSGRQFSNSRSEMNVSTLELGDSALYLCASSLATGDTEAFFGQGTRLTVV.

V gene TRBV27 combines with J gene TRBJ2-1, with TRBD2 identical over 9 bases. There are 12 residues in the CDR3. CDR1 and CDR2 from the germline V gene are MNHEY and SMNVEV (reference sequence). V gave up 10 bases and J gave up 4 bases; unmatched junction bases: 2. Written as DNA, the CDR3 is TGTGCCACCGGACTAGCGTACAATGAGCAGTTCTTC. Amino acid sequence: CATGLAYNEQFF.

The J gene is TRBJ2-1, the V gene TRBV11-2; TRBD2 matches at 9 bases. J gave up 7 bases and V 3 bases, and 7 bases lay outside the gene matches. The CDR3 extends over 15 amino acids. CDR1 is SGHAT and CDR2 is FQNNGV in the germline V gene. The CDR3 protein is CASSFGTSSWNEQFF. The CDR3, as DNA: TGTGCCAGCAGCTTCGGGACTAGCAGTTGGAATGAGCAGTTCTTC. Full variable domain (outside the CDR3, taken from reference TRBV11-2 and TRBJ2-1): EAGVAQSPRYKIIEKRQSVAFWCNPISGHATLYWYQQILGQGPKLLIQFQNNGVVDDSQLPKDRFSAERLKGVDSTLKIQPAKLEDSAVYLCASSFGTSSWNEQFFGPGTRLTVL.

The chain links TRBV30 to TRBJ1-6; perhaps TRBD1 as D (6 bases). V gave up 0 bases and J gave up 5 bases, with 11 bases separating them. The CDR3 sequence is 15 residues long. Germline lookup yields CDR1 GTSNPN and CDR2 SVGIG (reference sequence). The CDR3: CAWSVGTSNNSPLHF. The DNA of the CDR3 is TGTGCCTGGAGTGTAGGGACAAGCAATAATTCACCCCTCCACTTT.

The chain carries TRBV7-9 and TRBJ1-1; D is uncertain. The CDR3 runs 13 residues. Per the germline V gene, CDR1 is SEHNR and CDR2 is FQNEAQ (reference sequence). V lost 5 bases and J lost 7, with 14 bases in between. Here the CDR3 reads CASSTRGSDEAFF. The CDR3 nucleotides read TGTGCCAGCAGCACCCGGGGTAGCGATGAAGCTTTCTTT.

This rearrangement joins TRBV2 to TRBJ2-2; a possible D gene is TRBD2 (6 bases). This CDR3 region has 15 residues. The V end lost 4 bases, the J end lost 6 bases, and 15 bases lay between the germline ends. CDR1 SNHLY and CDR2 FYNNEI come from the germline V gene. CDR3 nucleotides: TGTGCCAGCAGTGTGGAGGGAGTGGGCCCCGGGGAGCTGTTTTTT. It specifies CASSVEGVGPGELFF.

This clone came up a few times. V and J are TRBV29-1 and TRBJ1-1; D possibly corresponds to TRBD1 (5 bases). The CDR3 covers 12 residues. Germline loops: CDR1 SQVTM, CDR2 ANQGSEA. Trimming pared 4 bases from V and 10 bases from J, leaving 16 bases between. Written as DNA, the CDR3 is TGCAGCGTTGGCAGGGCTGGGGGGGGAGCTTTCTTT. It encodes CSVGRAGGGAFF. The full variable domain, its missing parts supplied by reference TRBV29-1 and TRBJ1-1, is SAVISQKPSRDICQRGTSLTIQCQVDSQVTMMFWYRQQPGQSLTLIATANQGSEATYESGFVIDKFPISRPNLTFSTLTVSNMSPEDSSIYLCSVGRAGGGAFFGQGTRLTVV.